The 14 T cell receptor beta chains below come from one sample, sequenced in a study of T-cell memory formation after mild COVID-19 (dated by TCRdb to the early 2020s). The library relied on 5' RACE. The reads were generated on an Illumina NovaSeq 6000. The public reads were reanalyzed by TCRdb: fastp trimming at Q25, MiXCR alignment, in-frame beta chains only. Rows with one shared CDR3 protein collapse into an entry with the most common genes and DNA. This sample has hundreds of thousands of distinct CDR3 sequences in its table, and roughly 21% of those were observed once. The top ten clonotypes cover about 12% of the sample. The sample comprised PBMCs or a T cell subset sorted from them (not recorded which). These receptor sequences come from an adult woman who had mild COVID-19 (a few samples of this study predate the infection). The sample titles of this study are shuffled in the database, so cell type and time point are left out; the donor was told from shared clones.

This clonotype turned up a few times. The chain couples TRBV7-9 to TRBJ2-1; D may be TRBD2 (5 bases). CDR1 is SEHNR and CDR2 is FQNEAQ in the germline V gene (reference sequence). The CDR3 is 15 residues long. The ends were cut back, 5 bases at V and 3 bases at J, with 14 bases in the middle. CDR3 amino acids: CASSPPGLRYNEQFF. The CDR3 DNA reads TGTGCCAGCAGCCCACCAGGACTTCGCTACAATGAGCAGTTCTTC.

This rearrangement joins TRBV6-2 or TRBV6-3 to TRBJ2-3; 9 positions match TRBD2. This CDR3 contains 15 residues. Trimming at V came to 7 bases and at J to 6 bases, leaving 11 bases not matched to a gene. Germline V CDR1 and CDR2: MNHEY, SVGEGT. CDR3 sequence (DNA): TGTGCCAGCACCCGTAACAGCGGGAGGATCGATACGCAGTATTTT. The encoded protein is CASTRNSGRIDTQYF.

The V gene is TRBV9, the J gene TRBJ2-1; TRBD1 or TRBD2 may be the D gene (6 bases each). Germline V CDR1 and CDR2: SGDLS, YYNGEE. This CDR3 spans 14 amino acids. Trimming shortened V by 5 bases and J by 8 bases, and 17 bases separated the two germline ends. As DNA, the CDR3 is TGTGCCAGCAGTGAAAGGGGGACGGGGGATGAGCAGTTCTTC. Protein product: CASSERGTGDEQFF.

The chain uses TRBV5-1 and TRBJ2-7; D call uncertain. V was cut by 0 bases and J by 3 bases, with 13 bases left in between. The CDR3 length is 15 residues. The germline gives CDR1 SGHRS, CDR2 YFSETQ. The CDR3 region has the DNA TGCGCCAGCAGCTTGGTTCCGGAGTTCAACTACGAGCAGTACTTC. This translates into CASSLVPEFNYEQYF.

There are many counts of this clonotype. The chain uses TRBV7-2 and TRBJ1-2, with D unclear. This CDR3 spans 16 amino acids. V lost 2 bases and J lost 4, with 17 bases in between. Germline CDR1 reads SGHTA; CDR2 reads FQGNSA. As DNA, the CDR3 is TGTGCCAGCAGCTTAAGCCCTCCCGGGTTTGGCTATGGCTACACCTTC. Its protein product is CASSLSPPGFGYGYTF.

This clonotype was observed a handful of times. DNA of the CDR3: TGTGCCAGCAGCATCGGGACAGGCGTGAACACTGAAGCTTTCTTT. It encodes CASSIGTGVNTEAFF. V usage is TRBV7-9 and J usage is TRBJ1-1; 8 bases are a match to TRBD1. With V trimmed by 5 bases and J by 0 bases, 5 bases remained unmatched. The CDR3 is made up of 15 amino acids. The germline CDR1 and CDR2 sequences are SEHNR and FQNEAQ (reference sequence).

The gene calls are TRBV12-3 or TRBV12-4 and TRBJ2-1; 11 nucleotides agree with TRBD1. The CDR3 runs to 13 residues. The ends lost 7 bases at V and 9 bases at J; junction bases unmatched: 5. CDR3 sequence (DNA): TGTGCCAGCACCGGACAGGGGGCAGGTGAGCAGTTCTTC. Its translation: CASTGQGAGEQFF.

The chain uses TRBV4-3 and TRBJ2-3; 14 positions match TRBD2. The J segment lost 6 bases and the V segment lost 1 base, leaving 12 bases of the junction unmatched. CDR3 length equals 19 residues. Germline lookup yields CDR1 LGHNA and CDR2 YSLEER. DNA of the CDR3: TGCGCCAGCAGCCAAGCGAGACTAGCGGGAGGGCCTGATATCGATACGCAGTATTTT. Protein: CASSQARLAGGPDIDTQYF.

This clonotype was found a few times. V is TRBV12-3 or TRBV12-4 and J is TRBJ1-2; 7 bases agree with TRBD1. Unmatched junction bases numbered 6, after V lost 4 bases and J lost 4 bases. The CDR3 has 14 residues. CDR3 residues: CASSYRNRGYGYTF. The CDR3 nucleotides are TGTGCCAGCAGTTACCGGAACAGGGGCTATGGCTACACCTTC.

This chain joins TRBV20-1 and TRBJ1-5, with D unclear. Germline V gene data show CDR1 as DFQATT and CDR2 as SNEGSKA (reference sequence). V lost 1 base and J lost 1, with 11 bases in between. CDR3 length: 15 residues. As DNA, the CDR3 is TGCAGTGCTAGAGGAGGAGCCAGAAGCAATCAGCCCCAGCATTTT. It encodes CSARGGARSNQPQHF.

The chain couples TRBV20-1 to TRBJ2-4; maybe TRBD1 (5 bases). V was trimmed by 0 bases and J by 2 bases, leaving 14 bases between them. This CDR3 spans 16 amino acids. Germline V gene data show CDR1 as DFQATT and CDR2 as SNEGSKA (reference sequence). The CDR3 coding sequence is TGCAGTGCTAGAGAATCCAGGGTCGTGTCCAAAAACATTCAGTACTTC. Protein product: CSARESRVVSKNIQYF.

V is TRBV20-1 and J is TRBJ1-1, with 7 positions matching TRBD1. CDR1 and CDR2 (germline): DFQATT, SNEGSKA (reference sequence). The CDR3 totals 13 residues. After removal of 3 bases from V and 7 bases from J, the junction contained 8 bases not matched to a gene. The CDR3 is CSASFRGKGEAFF. The CDR3 DNA sequence: TGCAGTGCTAGCTTCAGGGGGAAGGGTGAAGCTTTCTTT.

A few counts support this clonotype. The chain uses TRBV2 and TRBJ2-5, with TRBD1 matching over 9 bases. CDR3 length equals 15 residues. CDR1 is SNHLY, CDR2 FYNNEI, per germline. V lost 6 bases, J lost 5 bases, and 10 bases stayed unmatched. The CDR3 sequence is CASSQNRGRRETQYF. Written as DNA, the CDR3 is TGTGCCAGCAGCCAAAACAGGGGGCGACGGGAGACCCAGTACTTC.

V and J are TRBV20-1 and TRBJ1-1; D remains unclear. Germline-derived CDR1 and CDR2 are DFQATT and SNEGSKA (reference sequence). This CDR3 has 11 residues. Trimming stripped 5 bases from V and 5 bases from J, with 9 bases between. CDR3 protein: CSASRVTEAFF. CDR3 nucleotide sequence: TGCAGTGCTTCCCGAGTGACTGAAGCTTTCTTT.